The source of this TCR beta chain is a study of blood T cell repertoires in COVID-19 (dated by TCRdb to 2018 to 2021). As for the study more broadly: Collaborator samples came from the United States, Italy and Spain and covered acute and convalescent phases of COVID-19. The prospective study material was composed of cDNA or gDNA derived from T cells, B-cell-depleted T cells, or PBMCs. Deeply sampled blood TCRbeta repertoires from subjects exposed to, actively infected with, or recovered from COVID-19 were included in the dataset. A freely available public database, intended as a resource for researchers studying the immune response to SARS-CoV-2, is where the repertoires were released. The samples were drawn from two sources: the first 160 participants of the ongoing ImmuneRACE study, and 1,000 to 1,500 subjects contributed by 6 global collaborators. Sample metadata almost always included a de-identified subject ID, COVID-19 status, age in years and sex. Where available, HLA class I and class II types were taken from metadata supplied by the sample provider and were not determined by assay-based typing.

The full study reports these points: The amount of clinical and demographic metadata varied by source and participant and was provided uncurated.

Looking up the germline V gene yields CDR1 ENHRY and CDR2 SYGVKD. The V and J ends are trimmed by 8 bases and 6 bases, leaving 14 bases between them. CDR3 length: 13 amino acids, cysteine to phenylalanine. Left in the record is the CDR3 DNA by itself, 39 bases read in frame from the first base. Points on this clone: Its antigen is still unknown. Within one base of it there is no much larger clone, and no base qualities were kept.

The collaborating institutions used their own protocols to collect whole blood in K2EDTA tubes. Collaborator samples were shipped for TCRbeta analysis as frozen whole blood, isolated PBMCs, or DNA extracted from either sample type. The immunoSEQ Assay, a bias-controlled multiplex PCR, was used to amplify TCRbeta CDR3 regions from genomic DNA. The authors' pipeline ran thus. The number of nucleated cells in each sample was estimated by amplification of reference gene primers within the assay. Sequence reads were collapsed and filtered to measure the absolute abundance of every unique TCRbeta CDR3 rearrangement. Productive Simpson clonality was computed per sample as the square root of Simpson's diversity index over productive rearrangements. The source is immuneACCESS, and TCRdb retained only in-frame sequences with V and J called. Part of the clones is not carried over; for the studies checked, unresolved V genes explain less than half of this, and the remainder is unexplained. The D gene and trimming were derived from the DNA, and the V and J assignments and clone size from that table. The sample yields tens of thousands of clones; 85% were counted once. The ten largest make up around 4.9% of the sample.

This TCR came from a man aged 45 to 65 with active COVID-19. The sample taken for sequencing was peripheral blood. The chain is made from TRBV10-3 and TRBJ2-4; the D segment could be TRBD2, given 5 matching bases. The encoded CDR3 is CAIHSGKTNIQYF. The DNA reads as follows: TGTGCCATCCACTCGGGGAAGACAAACATTCAGTACTTC.